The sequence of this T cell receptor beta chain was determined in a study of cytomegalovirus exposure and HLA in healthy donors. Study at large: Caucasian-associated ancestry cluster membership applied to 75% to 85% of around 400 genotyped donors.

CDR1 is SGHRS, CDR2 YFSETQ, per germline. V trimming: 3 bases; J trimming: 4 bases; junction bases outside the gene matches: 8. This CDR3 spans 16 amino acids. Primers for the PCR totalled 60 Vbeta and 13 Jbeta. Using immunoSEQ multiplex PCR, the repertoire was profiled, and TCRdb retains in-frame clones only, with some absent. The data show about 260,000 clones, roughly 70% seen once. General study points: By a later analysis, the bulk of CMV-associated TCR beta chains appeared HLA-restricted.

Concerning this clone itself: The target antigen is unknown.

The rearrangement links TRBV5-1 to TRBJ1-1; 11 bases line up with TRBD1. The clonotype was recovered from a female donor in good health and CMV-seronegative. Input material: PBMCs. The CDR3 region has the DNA TGCGCCAGCAGCTCCCAGGGACAGGGGGTTGGCACTGAAGCTTTCTTT. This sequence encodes CASSSQGQGVGTEAFF.